A single sample gave rise to the 18 T cell receptor beta chains below, sequenced in a study of metastatic and nonmetastatic thyroid tumors. Patients had received no treatment of any kind before thyroid surgery. With MiXCR, TCRdb called clones anew from the PCR reads. The sample has about 38,000 clones, about 24% seen once. Sequencing input: blood. Receptors were obtained from a female donor with papillary thyroid cancer or a benign thyroid nodule (not recorded which). Some clones in this sample may be carry-over from other donors' samples.

The chain couples TRBV27 to TRBJ1-2; D uncertain. CDR3 size: 15 residues. Germline loops: CDR1 MNHEY, CDR2 SMNVEV (reference sequence). V dropped 0 bases and J dropped 6 bases, with 14 bases sitting between them. CDR3 region: CASSLSFRRSDGYTF. The CDR3, as DNA: TGTGCCAGCAGTTTATCTTTTCGGAGGTCTGATGGCTACACCTTC.

This clone came up many times. The chain joins TRBV14 to TRBJ1-2, with no clear D. From germline, CDR1 is SGHDN and CDR2 FVKESK. V lost 0 bases, J lost 8 bases, and 10 bases lay in between. The CDR3 runs to 13 residues. The CDR3 DNA reads as TGTGCCAGCAGCCAAGAAAGAGTTGGAGGCTACACCTTC. Protein product: CASSQERVGGYTF. The whole variable domain, remainder taken from reference TRBV14 and TRBJ1-2, is EAGVTQFPSHSVIEKGQTVTLRCDPISGHDNLYWYRRVMGKEIKFLLHFVKESKQDESGMPNNRFLAERTGGTYSTLKVQPAELEDSGVYFCASSQERVGGYTFGSGTRLTVV.

This clone was recorded many times. At the DNA level, this CDR3 is encoded by other sequences in the same sample as well. The chain's CDR3 is CSARLAGDTGELFF. CDR3 DNA: TGCAGTGCTAGACTAGCGGGAGACACCGGGGAGCTGTTTTTT. The V call is TRBV20-1, the J call TRBJ2-2; 10 nucleotides match TRBD2. This CDR3 region has 14 residues. Losses at the gene ends were 2 bases for V and 3 bases for J; bases not matched to a gene: 0. CDR1 and CDR2 from the germline V gene are DFQATT and SNEGSKA (reference sequence).

This clone appeared many times. At one end the junction does not follow the germline gene, possibly because of a read error. V is TRBV6-1 and J is TRBJ2-5; D may be TRBD1 (6 bases). This CDR3 spans 15 amino acids. Germline V gives CDR1 MNHNS, CDR2 SASEGT. CDR3 DNA: TGTGCCAGCAGTGGATCTACGGGACATCAAGAGACCCGGTACTTC. This codes for CASSGSTGHQETRYF.

There are a few counts of this clone. The CDR3 spells CASSSHGAAQYF. The CDR3, as DNA: TGTGCCAGCTCATCCCACGGTGCGGCCCAGTACTTC. The chain recombines TRBV6-5 with TRBJ2-5; D uncertain. Trimming pared 8 bases from V and 9 bases from J, leaving 16 bases between. CDR3 length: 12 residues. In germline, CDR1 is MNHEY, CDR2 SVGAGI.

The chain carries TRBV11-2 and TRBJ2-1; 10 positions match TRBD2. Per germline, CDR1 SGHAT and CDR2 FQNNGV. The V and J ends lost 0 bases and 7 bases, in that order; junction bases with no gene match: 0. The CDR3 has 14 residues. CDR3 protein: CASSLELAGNEQFF. The CDR3 nucleotides are TGTGCCAGCAGCTTAGAACTAGCGGGAAATGAGCAGTTCTTC.

This clone was seen only a few times. V usage is TRBV5-1 and J usage is TRBJ2-2, with D tentatively TRBD1 or TRBD2 (5 bases each). The CDR3 extends over 14 amino acids. Germline CDR1 SGHRS, CDR2 YFSETQ. V gave up 4 bases and J gave up 8 bases, with 15 bases separating them. CDR3 sequence: CASSRIPGPGELFF. CDR3 DNA: TGCGCCAGCAGCCGTATACCGGGACCGGGGGAGCTGTTTTTT.

This clone was found many times. The chain employs TRBV20-1 and TRBJ1-2; D ambiguous. The CDR3 runs to 13 residues. CDR1 and CDR2 (germline): DFQATT, SNEGSKA (reference sequence). Trimming took 5 bases from V and 8 from J, leaving 18 bases between them. Here the CDR3 DNA reads TGCAGTGCTTGGGAGCCTAGTCGCGGAGGCTACACCTTC. It is translated as CSAWEPSRGGYTF.

The V call is TRBV11-2, the J call TRBJ2-1; TRBD2 aligns across 8 bases. J lost 8 bases, V lost 4 bases, and 10 bases had no gene match. Germline assignment: CDR1 SGHAT and CDR2 FQNNGV. The CDR3 runs to 15 residues. The CDR3 nucleotides read TGTGCCAGCAGCTGGGCTAGCGGGTTTAACGATGAGCAGTTCTTC. This gives the protein CASSWASGFNDEQFF.

Details on this clone: At one of its ends the junction is not consistent with the germline gene, which may arise from a read error. The V gene is TRBV24-1, the J gene TRBJ2-7, with D possibly being TRBD2 (6 bases). This CDR3 comprises 14 residues. Germline loops: CDR1 KGHDR, CDR2 SFDVKD. The CDR3 is CATSDAKRVGEKYF. As DNA, the CDR3 is TGTGCAACCAGTGATGCAAAGCGGGTCGGCGAGAAGTACTTC.

This clone was seen more than once but under ten times. This rearrangement joins TRBV6-5 to TRBJ2-7; a possible D gene is TRBD1 (5 bases). V shed 0 bases and J shed 5 bases, with 11 bases lying between them. Germline assignment: CDR1 MNHEY and CDR2 SVGAGI. The CDR3 extends over 14 amino acids. Here the CDR3 reads CASSYSSGNNEQYF. CDR3 coding DNA: TGTGCCAGCAGTTACTCGTCAGGGAATAACGAGCAGTACTTC.

This chain links TRBV28 with TRBJ1-2, with TRBD1 matching over 7 bases. V lost 5 bases, J lost 7 bases, and 13 bases stayed unmatched. From germline, CDR1 is MDHEN and CDR2 SYDVKM. The CDR3 contains 15 residues. CDR3 DNA: TGTGCCAGCAGTACTAGCCGACAGGGAAAAGGTGGCTACACCTTC. Translating gives CASSTSRQGKGGYTF.

This clone was counted between two and nine times. The genes are TRBV28 and TRBJ2-2; TRBD1 agrees at 7 bases. The CDR3 sequence is 14 residues long. Trimming at V came to 5 bases and at J to 4 bases, leaving 4 bases not matched to a gene. Germline V gives CDR1 MDHEN, CDR2 SYDVKM. In DNA form, the CDR3 reads TGTGCCAGCAGTACTTCAGGGGGCACCGGGGAGCTGTTTTTT. It is translated as CASSTSGGTGELFF.

This clone is judged medium-sized. The chain links TRBV28 to TRBJ2-7, with 7 positions matching TRBD1. CDR3 length: 14 amino acids. Trimming at V came to 2 bases and at J to 2 bases, leaving 3 bases not matched to a gene. Looked up from germline, CDR1 is MDHEN and CDR2 is SYDVKM. For the CDR3, the DNA is TGTGCCAGCAGTTTAATCACAGGGGCCTACGAGCAGTACTTC. As protein: CASSLITGAYEQYF.

The genes are TRBV28 and TRBJ2-1; TRBD1 matches at 9 bases. The CDR3 is 16 amino acids. Per germline, CDR1 MDHEN and CDR2 SYDVKM. The ends lost 4 bases at V and 9 bases at J; junction bases unmatched: 13. The CDR3 DNA reads as TGTGCCAGCAGTTACTCCCCGGGACAGGGTTTCAGTGAGCAGTTCTTC. Translated: CASSYSPGQGFSEQFF.

This clone was seen repeatedly, ten times or more. The genes are TRBV2 and TRBJ2-5, with 14 bases lining up with TRBD2. V was pared by 2 bases and J by 10 bases, with 6 bases of the junction left unmatched. Germline V gives CDR1 SNHLY, CDR2 FYNNEI. This CDR3 has 15 residues. The CDR3 spells CASSEMGLAGVGQYF. The CDR3 DNA reads as TGTGCCAGCAGTGAAATGGGACTAGCGGGGGTAGGCCAGTACTTC.

Sample share makes this clone medium-sized. In the same sample, other DNA sequences code for this CDR3. The chain links TRBV6-1 to TRBJ1-2; no reliable D call. The CDR3 totals 12 residues. CDR1 and CDR2 (germline): MNHNS, SASEGT. The V end was cut by 10 bases, the J end by 2 bases, with 11 bases between. The CDR3 loop is CATTAGNYGYTF. CDR3 bases: TGTGCCACCACGGCGGGGAACTATGGCTACACCTTC.

This clone was detected only a few times. The CDR3 here is CASRAGQSLYGYTF. CDR3 bases: TGTGCCAGCAGGGCAGGACAGAGTCTCTATGGCTACACCTTC. The chain carries TRBV6-1 and TRBJ1-2; D is possibly TRBD1 (6 bases). Germline V gene sequence: CDR1 MNHNS, CDR2 SASEGT. Trimming cost V 6 bases and J 4 bases, with 15 bases left between them. CDR3 size: 14 residues.